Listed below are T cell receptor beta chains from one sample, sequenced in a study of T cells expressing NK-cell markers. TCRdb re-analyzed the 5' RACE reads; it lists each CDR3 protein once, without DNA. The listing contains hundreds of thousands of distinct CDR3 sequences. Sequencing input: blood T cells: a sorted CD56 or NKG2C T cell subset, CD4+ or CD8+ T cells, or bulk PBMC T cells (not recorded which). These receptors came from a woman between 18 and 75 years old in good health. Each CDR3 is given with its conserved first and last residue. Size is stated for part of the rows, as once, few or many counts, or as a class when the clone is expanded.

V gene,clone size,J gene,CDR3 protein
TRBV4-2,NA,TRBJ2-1,CASSRTGTLYNEQFF
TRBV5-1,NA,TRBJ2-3,CASSRGRLAGGTDTQYF
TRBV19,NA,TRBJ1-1,CASSKTVNTEAFF
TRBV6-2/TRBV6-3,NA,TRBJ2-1,CASSYQHSLGTEQFF
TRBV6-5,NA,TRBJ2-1,CASSYETLSSYNEQFF
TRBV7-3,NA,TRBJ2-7,CASSLSSHGLLEQYF
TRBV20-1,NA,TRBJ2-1,CSAPRDSAGGEQFF
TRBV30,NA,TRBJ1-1,CAWGPGGNTEAFF
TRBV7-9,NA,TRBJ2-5,CASSSQGQETQYF
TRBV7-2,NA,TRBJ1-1,CASSPLLGNTEAFF
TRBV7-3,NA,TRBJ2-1,CASSFQGFANEQFF
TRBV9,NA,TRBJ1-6,CASSVLGSPLHF
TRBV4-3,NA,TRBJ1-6,CASSQEGGQLQSPLHF
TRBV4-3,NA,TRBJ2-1,CASSSERGDSYNEQFF
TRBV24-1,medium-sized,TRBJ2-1,CATRGQGDPYNEQFF
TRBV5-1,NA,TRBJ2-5,CASSLPGTGGETQYF
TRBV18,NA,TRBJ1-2,CASSPGTNYGYTF
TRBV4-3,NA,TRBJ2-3,CASSQDVGGRSTDTQYF
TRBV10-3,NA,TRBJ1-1,CAIAGQNTEAFF
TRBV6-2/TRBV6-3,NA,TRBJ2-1,CASKGWNEQFF
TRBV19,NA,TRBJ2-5,CASSKGVGETQYF
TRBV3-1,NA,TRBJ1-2,CASSQDRKGGYGYTF
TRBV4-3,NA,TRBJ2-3,CASSQETSGRDTQYF
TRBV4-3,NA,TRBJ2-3,CASSQDFLAGGLDTQYF
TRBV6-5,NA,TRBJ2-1,CASSYDSGNNEQFF
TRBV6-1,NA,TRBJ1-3,CASSPRRLNSGNTIYF
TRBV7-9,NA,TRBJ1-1,CASSLSFGGGTEAFF